The clone carrying this TCR beta chain appeared a few times. What it binds is not known. The sample is drawn from a study of cytotoxic CD8 clonotypes in ibrutinib-treated CLL. Across the study: Investigators reported 25 or so partial and 2 complete responses; after median roughly 65 months, about 15 patients remained remitted and about 12 progressed.

Clones were sequenced by immunoSEQ multiplex PCR, and TCRdb holds only the in-frame ones, with some missing. In the table there are about 39,000 clones, around 67% of which are singletons. General observations from the study: Investigators sampled sustained-remission and progressing patients at differing times. Clonality was higher at ibrutinib response and returned toward baseline at progression. On treatment, the uncommon public clonotypes contracted or remained stable.

V gave up 0 bases and J gave up 1 base, with 9 bases separating them. Germline V gives CDR1 SGDLS, CDR2 YYNGEE. The CDR3 is 15 residues long. This sequence joins TRBV9 and TRBJ2-3; D gene unclear. This sequence was found in a human donor with chronic lymphocytic leukemia. The sequenced sample was PBMCs, obtained at disease progression, from a patient treated with ibrutinib. CDR3 residues: CASSVATGGTDTQYF. The CDR3 nucleotides are TGTGCCAGCAGCGTAGCTACGGGTGGCACAGATACGCAGTATTTT.